This TCR beta chain was retrieved from a study of T cells after yellow fever vaccination (dated by TCRdb to about 2019). Study-wide context: The SMART-Seq v4 Ultra Low Input RNA kit was used to prepare libraries from fractions with low cell numbers. The cohort comprised two healthy male donors, one aged 18 to 29 and one aged 30 to 39 years. To track T-cell clones before and after primary and booster YFV17D yellow fever vaccination, bulk TCR alpha and beta repertoires were sequenced longitudinally. Bulk PBMC replicates and cell subsets were isolated from blood drawn at multiple timepoints before and after both primary and secondary immunization.

The CDR3 goes from the cysteine to the phenylalanine over 13 residues. Just the 39-base CDR3 DNA is kept, in frame starting at base 1. V gives up 4 bases and J gives up 1 base, and the segment between their germline ends measures 7 bases. In this sample, this clonotype turned up many times. What antigen it recognizes has not been identified. No per-base quality is available; no much larger clone lies one base away. This specimen's treatment or condition label, per the study, means: live attenuated yellow fever vaccine strain. PBMCs were isolated from peripheral blood using a standard Ficoll-Paque protocol. Dynabeads CD4 and CD8 positive selection kits were used to isolate the CD4 and CD8 T-cell fractions. TriZol was used to extract RNA from bulk PBMCs, from CD4 and CD8 fractions, and from dextramer-positive and dextramer-negative fractions. TCR cDNA was synthesized by 5'RACE template switching, which introduced a universal primer site and unique molecular identifiers. Priming of cDNA synthesis was performed from both the TCR alpha and TCR beta constant segments. Library amplification involved two PCR steps, and the second step added sample barcodes and sequencing adapters. Sequencing of libraries was performed on Illumina HiSeq 2500 (2x100 bp) or NovaSeq (2x150 bp). Concerning the study's data processing: Reads were demultiplexed and collapsed into UMI consensus sequences with MIGEC, and V(D)J alignment was performed with MiXCR. Vaccine-responding clonotypes were defined with edgeR using replicate PBMC samples, requiring FDR below 0.01 and a log2 fold change above 5 up to day 15. Each bulk clonotype received a CD4 or CD8 identity based on whether the sequenced CD4 or CD8 repertoire contained that clonotype at higher abundance. Starting from the raw public reads, TCRdb applied fastp trimming at Q25, assembled clones with MiXCR and retained in-frame beta chains. Rows merge per CDR3 protein into single entries with the most common DNA and genes. TCRdb, rather than the study authors, made the V and J calls. The sample table contains 70,000 or so distinct CDR3 sequences; only one count was recorded for roughly 7% of them. Jointly, the top ten make up approximately 31% of the sample.

On the study overall, not on this receptor specifically: Because the study included only a couple of donors, the extent to which the findings can be generalized is limited. Most clones expanded after primary vaccination (almost 97% of CD4 and roughly 90% of CD8) were re-detected after the booster, suggesting that broad memory maintenance occurred. Computational filtering was required because FACS-sorted repertoires could contain abundant contaminating clonotypes from the bulk population. The secondary T-cell response was found to be weaker but faster than the primary response, with a peak reached on day 5 rather than on day 15. A small share of clonotypes was detected in both CD4 and CD8 compartments, with the overlap likely arising from convergent recombination.

The rearranged segments are TRBV12-3 or TRBV12-4 and TRBJ1-1; perhaps TRBD1 is the D gene, with 6 bases matching. The clonotype comes from a man between 18 and 29 years old who received the YFV17D yellow fever vaccine. Specimen: CD8+ T cells sorted from PBMCs, collected more than 8 days after the first yellow fever vaccination. In nucleotide form, the sequence is TGTGCCAGCAGTTGGACAGAGAACACTGAAGCTTTCTTT. It is translated as CASSWTENTEAFF.